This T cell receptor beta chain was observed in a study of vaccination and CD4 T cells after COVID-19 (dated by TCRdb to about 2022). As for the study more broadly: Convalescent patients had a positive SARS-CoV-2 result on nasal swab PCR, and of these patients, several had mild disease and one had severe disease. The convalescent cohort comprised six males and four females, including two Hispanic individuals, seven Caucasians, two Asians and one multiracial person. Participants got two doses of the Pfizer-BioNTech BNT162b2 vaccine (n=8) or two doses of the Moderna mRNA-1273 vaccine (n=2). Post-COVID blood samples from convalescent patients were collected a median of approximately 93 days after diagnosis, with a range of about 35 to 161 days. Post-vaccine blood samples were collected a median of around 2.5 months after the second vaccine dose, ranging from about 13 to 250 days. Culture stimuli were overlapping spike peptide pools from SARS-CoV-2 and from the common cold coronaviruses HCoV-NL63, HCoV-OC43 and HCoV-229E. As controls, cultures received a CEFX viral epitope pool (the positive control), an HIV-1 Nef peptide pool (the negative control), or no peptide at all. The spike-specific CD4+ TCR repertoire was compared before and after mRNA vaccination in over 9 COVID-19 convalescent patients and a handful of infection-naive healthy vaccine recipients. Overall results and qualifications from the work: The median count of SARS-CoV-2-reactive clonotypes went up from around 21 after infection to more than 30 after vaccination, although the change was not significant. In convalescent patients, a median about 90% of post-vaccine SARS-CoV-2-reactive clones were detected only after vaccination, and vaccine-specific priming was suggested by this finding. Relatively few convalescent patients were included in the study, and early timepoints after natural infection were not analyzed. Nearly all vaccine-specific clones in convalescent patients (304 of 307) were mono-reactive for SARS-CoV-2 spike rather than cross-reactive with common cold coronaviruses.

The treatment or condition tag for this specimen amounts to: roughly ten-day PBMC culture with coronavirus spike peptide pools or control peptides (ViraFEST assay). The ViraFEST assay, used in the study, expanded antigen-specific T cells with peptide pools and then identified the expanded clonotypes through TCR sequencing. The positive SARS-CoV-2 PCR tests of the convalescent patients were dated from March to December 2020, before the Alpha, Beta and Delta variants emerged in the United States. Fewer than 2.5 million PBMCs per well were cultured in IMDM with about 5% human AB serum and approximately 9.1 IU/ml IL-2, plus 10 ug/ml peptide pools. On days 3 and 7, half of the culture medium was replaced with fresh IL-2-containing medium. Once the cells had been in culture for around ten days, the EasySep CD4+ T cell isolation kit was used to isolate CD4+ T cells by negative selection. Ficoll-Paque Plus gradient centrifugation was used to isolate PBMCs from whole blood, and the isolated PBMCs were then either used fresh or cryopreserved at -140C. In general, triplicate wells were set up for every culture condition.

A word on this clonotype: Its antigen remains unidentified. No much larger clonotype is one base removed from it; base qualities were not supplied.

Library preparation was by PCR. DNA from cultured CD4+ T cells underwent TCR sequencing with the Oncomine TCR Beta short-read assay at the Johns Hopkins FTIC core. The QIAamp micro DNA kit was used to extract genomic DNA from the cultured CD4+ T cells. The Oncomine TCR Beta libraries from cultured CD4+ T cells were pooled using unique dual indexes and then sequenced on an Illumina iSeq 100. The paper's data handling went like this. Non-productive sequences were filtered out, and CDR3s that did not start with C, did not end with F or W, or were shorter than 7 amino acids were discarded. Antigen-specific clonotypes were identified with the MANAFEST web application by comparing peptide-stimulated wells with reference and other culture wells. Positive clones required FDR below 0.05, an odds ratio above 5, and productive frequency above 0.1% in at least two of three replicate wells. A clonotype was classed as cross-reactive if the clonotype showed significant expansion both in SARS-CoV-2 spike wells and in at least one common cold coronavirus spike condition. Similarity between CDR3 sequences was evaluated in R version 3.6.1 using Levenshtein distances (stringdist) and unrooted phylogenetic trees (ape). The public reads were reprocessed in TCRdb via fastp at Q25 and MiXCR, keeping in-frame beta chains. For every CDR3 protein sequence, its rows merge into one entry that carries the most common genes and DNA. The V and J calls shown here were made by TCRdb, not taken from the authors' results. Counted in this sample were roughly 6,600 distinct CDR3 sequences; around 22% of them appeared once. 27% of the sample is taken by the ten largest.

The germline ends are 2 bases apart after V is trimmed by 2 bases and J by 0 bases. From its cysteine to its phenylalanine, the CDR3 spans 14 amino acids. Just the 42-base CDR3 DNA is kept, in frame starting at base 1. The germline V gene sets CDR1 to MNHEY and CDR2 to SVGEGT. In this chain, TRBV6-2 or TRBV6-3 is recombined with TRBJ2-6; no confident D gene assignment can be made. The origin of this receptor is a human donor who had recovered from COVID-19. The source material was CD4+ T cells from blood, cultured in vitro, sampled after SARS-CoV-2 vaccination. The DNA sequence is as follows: TGTGCCAGCAGTTACAACTCTGGGGCCAACGTCCTGACTTTC. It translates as CASSYNSGANVLTF.